Listed below are T cell receptor beta chains from one sample, sequenced in a study of cytomegalovirus exposure and HLA in healthy donors. The method was immunoSEQ multiplex PCR; TCRdb's version includes in-frame clones alone and lacks a portion of them. The sample contains approximately 100,000 clones, approximately 72% of which appear only once. The sequenced material came from PBMCs. The receptors stem from a woman aged 40 to 50 in good health and CMV-seronegative. Each CDR3 is given with its conserved first and last residue. D genes are given only for firm matches. Part of the rows lack a size; the others show once, few, many or a class for expanded clones.

j_call clone_size v_call d_call cdr3_nt cdr3_aa
TRBJ2-7 few TRBV4-2 - TGTGCCAGCAGCCAAAGTGGGGACAAGTCCTACGAGCAGTACTTC CASSQSGDKSYEQYF
TRBJ2-3 - TRBV28 TRBD1 TGTGCCAGCAGCAGCAGGACAGGGGGTACAGATACGCAGTATTTT CASSSRTGGTDTQYF
TRBJ2-1 once TRBV11-2 TRBD2 TGTGCCAGCAGAACCGGGACTAGCGGGAATGTTAATGAGCAGTTCTTC CASRTGTSGNVNEQFF
TRBJ2-7 few TRBV27 TRBD1 TGTGCCAGCAGTTCGACAGGGGGCTACGAGCAGTACTTC CASSSTGGYEQYF
TRBJ2-7 once TRBV6-5 TRBD2 TGTGCCAGCAGCCTAGCGGGGGCGGTATACGAGCAGTACTTC CASSLAGAVYEQYF
TRBJ1-1 - TRBV27 TRBD1 TGTGCCAGCAGTTTATGGTCAGGGGGGTGGACTGAAGCTTTCTTT CASSLWSGGWTEAFF
TRBJ2-1 - TRBV29-1 TRBD2 TGCAGCGCTTGGACTAGCGGGGGGGTGAACAATGAGCAGTTCTTC CSAWTSGGVNNEQFF
TRBJ1-3 - TRBV5-4 - TGTGCCAGCAGCTCCGCGAATGGAAACACCATATATTTT CASSSANGNTIYF
TRBJ2-2 - TRBV21-1 - TGTGCCAGCAGCAATTCGACTCACAACACCGGGGAGCTGTTTTTT CASSNSTHNTGELFF
TRBJ2-7 - TRBV19 TRBD1 TGTGCCAGTAGCTCGGGGACAGGGAGCTACGAGCAGTCCTTC CASSSGTGSYEQSF
TRBJ2-7 few TRBV27 TRBD2 TGTGCCAGCAGTCGGGGGCTAGCGGGCTCCTCGACGAGCTCCTACGAGCAGTACTTC CASSRGLAGSSTSSYEQYF